The next 23 T cell receptor beta chains were all read from a single sample in a study of blood T cell repertoires in COVID-19. Sequencing was performed with immunoSEQ multiplex PCR; in TCRdb, only in-frame clones are kept and a portion is missing. Of around 370,000 clones listed, 88% are singletons. Material: PBMCs or T cells enriched from blood (not recorded which). The receptors were gathered from a woman under 30 who had recovered from COVID-19.

The chain recombines TRBV6-2 or TRBV6-3 with TRBJ1-1; D might be TRBD1 (6 bases). V was shortened by 5 bases and J by 4 bases, with 17 bases between the two germline ends. The CDR3 loop spans 15 amino acids. The V gene's germline CDR1 is MNHEY and CDR2 SVGEGT. The CDR3 protein is CASSKGGGVVTEAFF. In nucleotides, the CDR3 is TGTGCCAGCAGTAAAGGGGGGGGTGTCGTCACTGAAGCTTTCTTT.

The chain joins TRBV7-9 to TRBJ1-1, with TRBD1 identical over 8 bases. V dropped 5 bases and J dropped 6; count of bases not matched to a gene: 8. Germline V gene sequence: CDR1 SEHNR, CDR2 FQNEAQ (reference sequence). CDR3 length: 14 amino acids. The CDR3 sequence: CASSARTGIPEAFF. The CDR3, as DNA: TGTGCCAGCAGCGCCAGGACAGGGATACCTGAAGCTTTCTTT. The full variable domain, completed using reference TRBV7-9 and TRBJ1-1, is DTGVSQNPRHKITKRGQNVTFRCDPISEHNRLYWYRQTLGQGPEFLTYFQNEAQLEKSRLLSDRFSAERPKGSFSTLEIQRTEQGDSAMYLCASSARTGIPEAFFGQGTRLTVV.

V usage is TRBV19 and J usage is TRBJ1-1, with D possibly being TRBD1 (6 bases). The ends were cut back, 2 bases at V and 6 bases at J, with 13 bases in the middle. The CDR3 runs 14 residues. CDR1 is LNHDA and CDR2 is SQIVND in the germline V gene (reference sequence). The CDR3 is CASSITKQGPEAFF. CDR3 bases: TGTGCCAGTAGTATAACAAAACAGGGACCTGAAGCTTTCTTT.

The V call is TRBV5-4, the J call TRBJ1-4; possible D gene TRBD1, 5 bases. This CDR3 region has 16 residues. Trimming pared 4 bases from V and 4 bases from J, leaving 17 bases between. CDR1 is SGHNT, CDR2 YYREEE, per germline (reference sequence). The CDR3 sequence: CASSPGDLRVNEKLFF. CDR3 coding DNA: TGTGCCAGCAGCCCGGGGGACCTCAGGGTTAATGAAAAACTGTTTTTT.

The CDR3 DNA is TGTGCCAGCAGCTTACCGAGGAATCAGGGAGCGGGGCAAGAGACCCAGTACTTC. This encodes CASSLPRNQGAGQETQYF. V usage is TRBV7-2 and J usage is TRBJ2-5, with 7 bases identical to TRBD2. Germline V CDR1 and CDR2: SGHTA, FQGNSA. Trimming took 2 bases from V and 2 from J; bases not matched to a gene: 14. This CDR3 comprises 18 residues.

The gene calls are TRBV4-2 and TRBJ1-2; TRBD1 agrees at 8 bases. V dropped 0 bases and J dropped 8; count of bases not matched to a gene: 14. Germline values: CDR1 LGHNA, CDR2 YNFKEQ. CDR3 length: 17 amino acids. The CDR3 loop is CASSQEGKGGTGYGYTF. The CDR3 nucleotides read TGTGCCAGCAGCCAAGAGGGGAAAGGGGGGACAGGATACGGCTACACCTTC.

This sequence joins TRBV27 and TRBJ2-7; 10 nucleotides line up with TRBD2. This CDR3 contains 13 residues. Germline V lookup: CDR1 MNHEY, CDR2 SMNVEV (reference sequence). Unmatched junction bases numbered 6, after V lost 9 bases and J lost 4 bases. CDR3 coding DNA: TGTGCCAGTTGGACTAGCGGTTTATACGAGCAGTACTTC. The encoded protein is CASWTSGLYEQYF.

CDR3: CASSLDRGGTDTQYF. CDR3 sequence (DNA): TGTGCCAGCAGCTTGGACAGGGGGGGCACAGATACGCAGTATTTT. This chain connects TRBV5-8 to TRBJ2-3, with TRBD1 identical over 8 bases. The V gene end was trimmed by 0 bases and the J gene end by 1 base; junction bases not matched to a gene: 1. CDR1 is SGHTS, CDR2 YDEGEE, per germline. The CDR3 has 15 residues.

The chain carries TRBV5-3 and TRBJ2-2; TRBD1 aligns across 9 bases. TRBV5-3 is an ORF; its function is uncertain. There are 15 residues in the CDR3. After removal of 4 bases from V and 0 bases from J, the junction contained 1 base not matched to a gene. CDR3 amino acids: CARSGDRANTGELFF. CDR3 in DNA: TGTGCCAGAAGCGGGGACAGGGCGAACACCGGGGAGCTGTTTTTT.

The chain has TRBV5-1 and TRBJ2-4; 7 bases line up with TRBD1. Germline CDR1 is SGHRS and CDR2 is YFSETQ. V lost 0 bases to trimming and J lost 5 bases; unmatched junction nucleotides: 5. This CDR3 is built from 15 residues. This CDR3 reads CASSLGDRVENIQYF. The CDR3 DNA reads TGCGCCAGCAGCTTGGGGGACAGAGTCGAAAACATTCAGTACTTC.

The chain carries TRBV27 and TRBJ1-2; possibly TRBD1 for D (5 bases). The CDR3 runs 16 residues. Trimming left V 4 bases short and J 4 bases short, with 19 bases between. The germline gives CDR1 MNHEY, CDR2 SMNVEV (reference sequence). CDR3 sequence reads: CASSSSGGRISYGYTF. CDR3 bases: TGTGCCAGCAGTTCCAGCGGGGGGAGGATTAGCTATGGCTACACCTTC.

The chain combines TRBV9 with TRBJ1-1; 7 bases align to TRBD1. CDR3 length: 14 residues. V shed 3 bases and J 0 bases; nucleotides not matched to a gene: 2. Germline V gene lookup returns CDR1 SGDLS and CDR2 YYNGEE. The DNA of the CDR3 is TGTGCCAGCAGCGCAGGGGGGATGAACACTGAAGCTTTCTTT. Protein: CASSAGGMNTEAFF.

This clone occurred a few times. The chain employs TRBV6-5 and TRBJ2-3; D possibly corresponds to TRBD1 (5 bases). The CDR3 length is 15 residues. Per the germline V gene, CDR1 is MNHEY and CDR2 is SVGAGI. V gave up 2 bases and J gave up 1 base, with 10 bases separating them. This chain's CDR3 is CASSYGVGGTDTQYF. In DNA, the CDR3 is TGTGCCAGCAGTTACGGGGTAGGGGGCACAGATACGCAGTATTTT.

The CDR3 region has the DNA TGTGCCAGCAGCCAGGGGTCCGGGGAGCTGTTTTTT. Translating it yields CASSQGSGELFF. The chain has TRBV7-3 and TRBJ2-2, with D perhaps TRBD1 (6 bases). In germline, CDR1 is SGHTA, CDR2 FQGTGA. Trimming removed 5 bases from V and 6 bases from J, with 7 bases in between. This CDR3 region has 12 residues.

The chain uses TRBV18 and TRBJ1-1; D is uncertain. V lost 3 bases, J lost 5 bases, and 10 bases lay in between. The CDR3 contains 13 residues. Germline loops: CDR1 KGHSH, CDR2 LQKENI. CDR3 in amino acids: CASSPQSTTEAFF. The DNA for the CDR3 is TGTGCCAGCTCACCTCAGTCGACAACTGAAGCTTTCTTT.

The gene calls are TRBV28 and TRBJ1-2; 7 bases are a match to TRBD1. The CDR3 extends over 15 amino acids. V shed 6 bases and J 5 bases; nucleotides not matched to a gene: 12. CDR1 is MDHEN and CDR2 is SYDVKM in the germline V gene. This chain's CDR3 is CASSPGQSLFYGYTF. For the CDR3, the DNA is TGTGCCAGCAGCCCGGGACAGTCGCTCTTTTATGGCTACACCTTC.

V gene TRBV11-2 combines with J gene TRBJ2-3, with D perhaps TRBD2 (5 bases). CDR3 length equals 15 residues. The ends were cut back, 3 bases at V and 2 bases at J, with 12 bases in the middle. Germline-derived CDR1 and CDR2 are SGHAT and FQNNGV. The DNA for the CDR3 is TGTGCCAGCAGCTTCGGGGTTTCTCCCACAGATACGCAGTATTTT. This gives the protein CASSFGVSPTDTQYF.

In its sample, this clone was seen a few times. The V call is TRBV5-4, the J call TRBJ1-2; perhaps TRBD1 as D (6 bases). V gave up 4 bases and J gave up 4 bases, with 11 bases separating them. The CDR3 is made up of 13 amino acids. CDR1 is SGHNT, CDR2 YYREEE, per germline (reference sequence). The CDR3: CASSPRGSYGYTF. The CDR3 nucleotides read TGTGCCAGCAGCCCCAGGGGATCCTATGGCTACACCTTC.

This clone was seen just once. The gene calls are TRBV15 and TRBJ2-7; tentatively, D is TRBD2 (5 bases). Trimming left V 0 bases short and J 2 bases short, with 14 bases between. In germline, CDR1 is LNHNV, CDR2 YYDKDF (reference sequence). CDR3 length: 16 amino acids. Here the CDR3 DNA reads TGTGCCACCAGCAGAGATCCCCCTGGGGAGCCCTACGAGCAGTACTTC. Translation gives CATSRDPPGEPYEQYF.

DNA for the CDR3: TGTGCCAGCAGCTGGAAAAGAGGTGAAAAACTGTTTTTT. This sequence encodes CASSWKRGEKLFF. This chain links TRBV7-2 with TRBJ1-4, with unresolved D. The germline V and J ends were trimmed by 4 bases and 7 bases, with 10 bases remaining between them. The CDR3 sequence is 13 residues long. Per the germline V gene, CDR1 is SGHTA and CDR2 is FQGNSA.

The V call is TRBV30, the J call TRBJ1-2, with a weak D call TRBD1 (5 bases). Germline V CDR1 and CDR2: GTSNPN, SVGIG (reference sequence). Trimming shortened V by 6 bases and J by 0 bases, and 14 bases separated the two germline ends. CDR3 length: 14 residues. The CDR3 DNA follows: TGTGCCTGCGCCCGGACACTGGCTAACTATGGCTACACCTTC. Translating it yields CACARTLANYGYTF.

The V and J genes are TRBV5-6 and TRBJ2-3; D may be TRBD2 (5 bases). CDR1 and CDR2 from the germline V gene are SGHDT and YYEEEE. Trimming removed 1 base from V and 4 bases from J, with 13 bases in between. The CDR3 has 15 amino acids. CDR3 coding DNA: TGTGCCAGCAGCTTGCCCGCGGGCTTGGCAGATACGCAGTATTTT. It specifies CASSLPAGLADTQYF. The complete variable domain, with remaining parts taken from reference TRBV5-6 and TRBJ2-3, reads DAGVTQSPTHLIKTRGQQVTLRCSPKSGHDTVSWYQQALGQGPQFIFQYYEEEERQRGNFPDRFSGHQFPNYSSELNVNALLLGDSALYLCASSLPAGLADTQYFGPGTRLTVL.

V usage is TRBV28 and J usage is TRBJ2-6; D unresolved. CDR1 is MDHEN, CDR2 SYDVKM, per germline. The CDR3 extends over 18 amino acids. V was trimmed by 4 bases and J by 3 bases, leaving 19 bases between them. This CDR3 reads CASSSHPPGTLGANVLTF. The CDR3 nucleotides read TGTGCCAGCAGTTCCCACCCCCCAGGTACCCTTGGGGCCAACGTCCTGACTTTC. The variable domain in full, completed from reference TRBV28 and TRBJ2-6, reads DVKVTQSSRYLVKRTGEKVFLECVQDMDHENMFWYRQDPGLGLRLIYFSYDVKMKEKGDIPEGYSVSREKKERFSLILESASTNQTSMYLCASSSHPPGTLGANVLTFGAGSRLTVL.